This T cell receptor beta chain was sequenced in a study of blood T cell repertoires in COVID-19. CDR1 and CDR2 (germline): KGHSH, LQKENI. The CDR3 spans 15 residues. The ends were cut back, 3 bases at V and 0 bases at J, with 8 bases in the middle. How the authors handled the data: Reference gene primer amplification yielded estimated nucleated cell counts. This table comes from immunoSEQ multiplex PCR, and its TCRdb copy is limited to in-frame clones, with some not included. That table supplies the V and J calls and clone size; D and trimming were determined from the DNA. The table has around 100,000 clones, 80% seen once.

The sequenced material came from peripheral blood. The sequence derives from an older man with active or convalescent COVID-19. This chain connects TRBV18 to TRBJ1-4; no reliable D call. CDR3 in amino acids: CASSPKSATNEKLFF. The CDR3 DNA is TGTGCCAGCTCACCGAAGAGTGCAACTAATGAAAAACTGTTTTTT. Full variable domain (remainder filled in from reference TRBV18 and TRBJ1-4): NAGVMQNPRHLVRRRGQEARLRCSPMKGHSHVYWYRQLPEEGLKFMVYLQKENIIDESGMPKERFSAEFPKEGPSILRIQQVVRGDSAAYFCASSPKSATNEKLFFGSGTQLSVL.